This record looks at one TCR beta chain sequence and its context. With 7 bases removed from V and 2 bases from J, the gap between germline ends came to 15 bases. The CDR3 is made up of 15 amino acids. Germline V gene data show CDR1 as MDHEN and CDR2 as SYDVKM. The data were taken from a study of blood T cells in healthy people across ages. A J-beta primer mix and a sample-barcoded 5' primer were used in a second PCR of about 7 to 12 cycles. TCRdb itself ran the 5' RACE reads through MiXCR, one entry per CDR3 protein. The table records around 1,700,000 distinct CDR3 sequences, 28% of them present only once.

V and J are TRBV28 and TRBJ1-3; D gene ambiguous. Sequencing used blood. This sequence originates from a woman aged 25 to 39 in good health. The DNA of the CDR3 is TGTGCCAGCACAAAACTCGGCACGCCTGGAAACACCATATATTTT. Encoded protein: CASTKLGTPGNTIYF.